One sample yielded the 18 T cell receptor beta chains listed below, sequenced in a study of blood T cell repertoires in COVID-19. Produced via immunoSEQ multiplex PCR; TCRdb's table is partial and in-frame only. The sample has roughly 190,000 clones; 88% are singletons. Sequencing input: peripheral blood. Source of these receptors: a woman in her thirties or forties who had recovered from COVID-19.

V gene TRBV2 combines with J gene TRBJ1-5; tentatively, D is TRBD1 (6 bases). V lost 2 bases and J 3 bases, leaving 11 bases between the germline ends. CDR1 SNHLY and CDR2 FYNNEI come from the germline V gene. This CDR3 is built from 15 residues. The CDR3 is CASSESWGLNQPQHF. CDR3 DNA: TGTGCCAGCAGTGAATCCTGGGGGCTCAATCAGCCCCAGCATTTT.

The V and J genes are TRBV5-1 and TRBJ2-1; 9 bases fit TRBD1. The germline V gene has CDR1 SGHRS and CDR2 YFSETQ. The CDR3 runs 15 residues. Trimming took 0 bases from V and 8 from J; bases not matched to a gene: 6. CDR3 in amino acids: CASSLEQGARYEQFF. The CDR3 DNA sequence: TGCGCCAGCAGCTTGGAACAGGGGGCGCGGTATGAGCAGTTCTTC. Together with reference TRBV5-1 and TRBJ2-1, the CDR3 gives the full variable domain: KAGVTQTPRYLIKTRGQQVTLSCSPISGHRSVSWYQQTPGQGLQFLFEYFSETQRNKGNFPGRFSGRQFSNSRSEMNVSTLELGDSALYLCASSLEQGARYEQFFGPGTRLTVL.

CDR3 sequence reads: CASSQVVGIAVNEETQYF. The CDR3 coding sequence is TGTGCCAGCAGCCAAGTCGTGGGTATAGCGGTGAACGAAGAGACCCAGTACTTC. The rearrangement joins TRBV3-1 (or the pseudogene TRBV3-2) to TRBJ2-5; a possible D gene is TRBD2 (6 bases). Germline assignment: CDR1 LGHDT and CDR2 YNNKEL (reference sequence). CDR3 length: 18 residues. V shed 1 base and J shed 3 bases, with 21 bases lying between them.

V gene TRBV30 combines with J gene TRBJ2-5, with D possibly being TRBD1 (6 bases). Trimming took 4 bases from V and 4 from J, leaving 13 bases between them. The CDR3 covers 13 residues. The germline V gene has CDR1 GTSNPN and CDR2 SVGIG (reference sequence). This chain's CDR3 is CAWTNRVLETQYF. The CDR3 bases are TGTGCCTGGACCAACAGGGTCTTAGAGACCCAGTACTTC.

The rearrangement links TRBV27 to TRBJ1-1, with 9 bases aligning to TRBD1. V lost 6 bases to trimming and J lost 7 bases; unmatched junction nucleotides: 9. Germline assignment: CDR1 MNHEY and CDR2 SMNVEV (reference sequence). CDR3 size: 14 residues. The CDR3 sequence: CASRHPGQGIEAFF. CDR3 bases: TGTGCCAGCAGGCATCCGGGACAGGGTATTGAAGCTTTCTTT.

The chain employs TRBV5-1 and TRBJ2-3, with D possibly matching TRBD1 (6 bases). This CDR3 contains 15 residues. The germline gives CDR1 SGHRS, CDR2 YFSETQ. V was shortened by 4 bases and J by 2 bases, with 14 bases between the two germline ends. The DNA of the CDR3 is TGCGCCAGCAGCCCAAACGGACAGACCACAGATACGCAGTATTTT. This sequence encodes CASSPNGQTTDTQYF.

CDR3 in DNA: TGTGCCAGTTGGGACAGGGGGCATAACGAGCAGTACTTC. The encoded protein is CASWDRGHNEQYF. The rearrangement links TRBV19 to TRBJ2-7; 12 bases are a match to TRBD1. After removal of 8 bases from V and 5 bases from J, the junction contained 4 bases not matched to a gene. This CDR3 spans 13 amino acids. From germline, CDR1 is LNHDA and CDR2 SQIVND (reference sequence).

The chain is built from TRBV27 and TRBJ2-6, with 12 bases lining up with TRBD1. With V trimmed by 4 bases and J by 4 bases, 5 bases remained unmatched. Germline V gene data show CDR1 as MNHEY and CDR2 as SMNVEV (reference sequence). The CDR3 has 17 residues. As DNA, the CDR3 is TGTGCCAGCAGTTCGGGACAGGGGGCTCCCGGGGCCAACGTCCTGACTTTC. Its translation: CASSSGQGAPGANVLTF. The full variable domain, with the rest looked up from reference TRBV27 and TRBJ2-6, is EAQVTQNPRYLITVTGKKLTVTCSQNMNHEYMSWYRQDPGLGLRQIYYSMNVEVTDKGDVPEGYKVSRKEKRNFPLILESPSPNQTSLYFCASSSGQGAPGANVLTFGAGSRLTVL.

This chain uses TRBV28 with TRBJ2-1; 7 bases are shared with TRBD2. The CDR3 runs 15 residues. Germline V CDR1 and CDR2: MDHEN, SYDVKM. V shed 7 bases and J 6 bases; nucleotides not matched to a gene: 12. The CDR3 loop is CASNALGGGVNEQFF. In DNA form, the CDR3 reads TGTGCCAGCAACGCGTTGGGGGGAGGGGTCAATGAGCAGTTCTTC.

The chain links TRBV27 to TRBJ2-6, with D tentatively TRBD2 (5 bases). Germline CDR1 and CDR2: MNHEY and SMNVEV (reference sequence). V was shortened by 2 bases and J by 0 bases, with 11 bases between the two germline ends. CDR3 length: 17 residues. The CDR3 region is CASSLRAGNSGANVLTF. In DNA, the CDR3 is TGTGCCAGCAGTTTAAGGGCGGGTAACTCTGGGGCCAACGTCCTGACTTTC.

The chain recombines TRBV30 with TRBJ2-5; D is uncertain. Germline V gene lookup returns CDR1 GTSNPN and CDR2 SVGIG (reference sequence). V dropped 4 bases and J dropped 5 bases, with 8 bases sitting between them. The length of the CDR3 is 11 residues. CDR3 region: CAWMRQETQYF. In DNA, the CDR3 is TGTGCCTGGATGAGGCAGGAGACCCAGTACTTC.

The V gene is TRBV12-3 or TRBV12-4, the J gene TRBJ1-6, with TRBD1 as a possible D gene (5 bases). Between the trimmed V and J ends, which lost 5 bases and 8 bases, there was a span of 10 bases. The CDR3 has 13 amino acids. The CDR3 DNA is TGTGCCAGCAGTCAAGCCAGGGATTCACCCCTCCACTTT. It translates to CASSQARDSPLHF.

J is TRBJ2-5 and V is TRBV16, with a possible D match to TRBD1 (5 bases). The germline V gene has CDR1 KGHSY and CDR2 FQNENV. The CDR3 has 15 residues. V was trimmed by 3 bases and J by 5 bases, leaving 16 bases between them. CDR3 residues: CASSQTQAALETQYF. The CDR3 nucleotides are TGTGCCAGCAGCCAGACACAGGCGGCGTTGGAGACCCAGTACTTC.

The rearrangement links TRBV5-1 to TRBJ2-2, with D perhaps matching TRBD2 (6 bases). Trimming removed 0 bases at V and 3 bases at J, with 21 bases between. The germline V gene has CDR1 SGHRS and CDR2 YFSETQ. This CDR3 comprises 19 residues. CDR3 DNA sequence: TGCGCCAGCAGCTTGGATGACGCGGGACGCCTATACTACACCGGGGAGCTGTTTTTT. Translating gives CASSLDDAGRLYYTGELFF.

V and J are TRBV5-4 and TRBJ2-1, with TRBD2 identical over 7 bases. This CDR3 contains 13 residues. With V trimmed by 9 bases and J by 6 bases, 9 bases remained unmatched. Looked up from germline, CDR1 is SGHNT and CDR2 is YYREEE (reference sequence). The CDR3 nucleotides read TGTGCCATACTAGCGATCAGCACCAATGAGCAGTTCTTC. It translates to CAILAISTNEQFF.

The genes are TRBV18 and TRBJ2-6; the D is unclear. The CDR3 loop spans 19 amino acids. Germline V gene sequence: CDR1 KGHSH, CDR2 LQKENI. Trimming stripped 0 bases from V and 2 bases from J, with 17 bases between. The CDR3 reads CASSPPQLNSPTGANVLTF. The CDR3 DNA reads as TGTGCCAGCTCACCACCTCAATTAAATAGTCCGACTGGGGCCAACGTCCTGACTTTC.

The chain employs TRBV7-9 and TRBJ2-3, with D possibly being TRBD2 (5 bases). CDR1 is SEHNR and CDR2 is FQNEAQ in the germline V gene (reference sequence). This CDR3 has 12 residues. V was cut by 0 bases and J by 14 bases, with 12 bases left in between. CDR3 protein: CASSLAELEGYF. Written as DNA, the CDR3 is TGTGCCAGCAGCTTAGCTGAACTCGAGGGGTATTTT.

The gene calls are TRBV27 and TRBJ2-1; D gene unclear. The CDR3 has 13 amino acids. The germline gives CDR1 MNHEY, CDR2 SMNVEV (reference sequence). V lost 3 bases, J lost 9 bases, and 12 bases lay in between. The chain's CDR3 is CASSFRGQSEQFF. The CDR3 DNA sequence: TGTGCCAGCAGTTTCCGAGGTCAGAGTGAGCAGTTCTTC.